This TCR beta chain was found in a study of Ad26.COV2.S vaccination and SARS-CoV-2 variants. On the study more broadly: Dosing was one shot or two shots 56 days apart.

Notes on the study in general: Total T cell responses may have been underestimated by the TCR breadth and depth analyses. Placebo recipients trailed vaccine recipients in spike-specific TCR breadth.

Remarks on this clone: The antigen is not known.

The germline V gene encodes CDR1 LGHNA and CDR2 YSLEER. This CDR3 comprises 14 residues. The J segment lost 4 bases and the V segment lost 0 bases, leaving 3 bases of the junction unmatched. Treatment meaning: about 20 received Ad26.COV2.S at low or high dose, single or two shots; roughly five received placebo; per-sample allocation not given. Specimen acquisition occurred on day 63 following the initial vaccine or placebo injection. Vaccination employed an Ad26 vector expressing the Wuhan-strain SARS-CoV-2 spike. This table comes from immunoSEQ multiplex PCR, and its TCRdb copy is limited to in-frame clones, with some not included. This sample has a few hundred thousand clones, with around 87% found just once.

The J gene is TRBJ2-7, the V gene TRBV4-3; 7 bases map to TRBD1. The receptor's source is a person between 18 and 65 years old who received the Ad26.COV2.S COVID-19 vaccine or a placebo. Sequencing was performed on peripheral blood, taken in a trial of Ad26.COV2.S vaccine versus placebo. Here the CDR3 reads CASSQDDRDYEQYF. The CDR3 bases are TGCGCCAGCAGCCAAGATGACAGGGATTACGAGCAGTACTTC.